Below, one T cell receptor beta chain is given with its context. Its antigen is undetermined. This may come from a read error, since a much larger clone is one base off. The time point is: persistent/refractory GD, antithyroid drugs over 5 years with positive TRAb. PBMCs were the source of the RNA used for TCR sequencing. Those enrolled as patients came out of an endocrinology department in Xi'an, China. The data belong to a study of regulatory T cells in long-lasting Graves disease. Study-wide findings and caveats: Persistent Graves' patients showed less TCR diversity than newly diagnosed ones.

Libraries of TCR beta came from iRepertoire HTBI primers plus Arm-PCR of CDR3 regions. A single record per CDR3 protein comes from TCRdb applying MiXCR to the multiplex PCR reads. The sample shows a few hundred thousand distinct CDR3 sequences, under 25% of them seen only once. Trimming pared 5 bases from V and 5 bases from J, leaving 13 bases between. Germline V gene sequence: CDR1 LNHNV, CDR2 YYDKDF (reference sequence). This CDR3 has 14 amino acids. The specimen comprised peripheral blood mononuclear cells (PBMCs), sampled when the disease was refractory, from a patient treated with antithyroid drugs. This chain joins TRBV15 and TRBJ1-5; D is ambiguous. The clonotype originates from a female donor with Graves disease. CDR3 DNA sequence: TGTGCCACCAGCGAATCCAGTGGGTATCAGCCCCAGCATTTT. Its protein product is CATSESSGYQPQHF.